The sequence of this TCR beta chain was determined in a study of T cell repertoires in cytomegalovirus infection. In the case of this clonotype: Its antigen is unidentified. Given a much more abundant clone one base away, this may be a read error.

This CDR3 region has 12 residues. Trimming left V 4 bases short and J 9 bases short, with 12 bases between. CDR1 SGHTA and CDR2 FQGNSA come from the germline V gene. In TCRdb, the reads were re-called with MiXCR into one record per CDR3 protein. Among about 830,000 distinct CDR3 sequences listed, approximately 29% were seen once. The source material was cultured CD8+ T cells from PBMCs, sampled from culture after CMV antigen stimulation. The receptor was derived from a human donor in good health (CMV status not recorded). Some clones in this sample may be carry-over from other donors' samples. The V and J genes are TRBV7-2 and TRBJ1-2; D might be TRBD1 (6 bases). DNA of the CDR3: TGTGCCAGCAGCTCGGGGGGCAATAGCTACACCTTC. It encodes CASSSGGNSYTF.